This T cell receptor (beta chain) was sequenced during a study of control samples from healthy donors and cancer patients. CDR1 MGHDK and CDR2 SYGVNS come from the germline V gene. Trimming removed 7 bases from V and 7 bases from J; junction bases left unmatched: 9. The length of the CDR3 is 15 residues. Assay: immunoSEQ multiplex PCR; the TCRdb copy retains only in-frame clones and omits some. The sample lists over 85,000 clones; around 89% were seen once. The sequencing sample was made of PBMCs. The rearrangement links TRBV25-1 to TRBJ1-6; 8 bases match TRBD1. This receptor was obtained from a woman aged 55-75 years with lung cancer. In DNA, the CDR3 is TGTGCCAGCACCGAAAGTAGACAGGGGAATTCACCCCTCCACTTT. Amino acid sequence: CASTESRQGNSPLHF.